The next 7 T cell receptor beta chains were all read from a single sample in a study of monozygotic twins with inflammatory bowel disease. Using the 5' RACE reads, TCRdb records one entry per CDR3 protein without DNA. The data include about 160,000 distinct CDR3 sequences; the top ten clones carry about 2.4%. The source material was blood. The receptors were gathered from a human donor with ulcerative colitis or Crohn's disease, or a healthy co-twin of an affected twin (not recorded which).

This rearrangement joins TRBV11-2 to TRBJ2-7. The germline gives CDR1 SGHAT, CDR2 FQNNGV. The CDR3 contains 13 residues. CDR3: CASSSVRFYEQYF.

J is TRBJ2-7 and V is TRBV7-6. This CDR3 contains 14 residues. Germline assignment: CDR1 SGHVS and CDR2 FNYEAQ. The CDR3 spells CASSPGNQAYEQYF.

This chain uses TRBV5-1 with TRBJ1-1; TCRdb returns TRBD1, unconfirmable since there is no DNA. Germline CDR1 reads SGHRS; CDR2 reads YFSETQ. The CDR3 loop spans 15 amino acids. The CDR3 region is CASSLDGRRNTEAFF.

This rearrangement joins TRBV29-1 to TRBJ1-2. This CDR3 has 11 residues. The germline CDR1 and CDR2 sequences are SQVTM and ANQGSEA. The CDR3 reads CSVEVGLSYTF.

The genes are TRBV9 and TRBJ2-7. From germline, CDR1 is SGDLS and CDR2 YYNGEE. This CDR3 region has 15 residues. CDR3 amino acids: CASSIGDGLTYEQYF.

The chain employs TRBV5-6 and TRBJ2-1; the D gene TCRdb calls, TRBD2, cannot be checked with no DNA. Germline V gene data show CDR1 as SGHDT and CDR2 as YYEEEE. This CDR3 comprises 13 residues. CDR3 sequence: CASSFGLAGVGVF.

The genes are TRBV20-1 and TRBJ2-7. This CDR3 is 13 amino acids long. Germline CDR1 DFQATT, CDR2 SNEGSKA (reference sequence). The CDR3 sequence is CSARPTFSYEQYF.